The clone carrying this TCR beta chain showed up just a few times. Antigen unknown. Amplification yielded TCR beta CDR3 regions, with RNA transcripts as the source. HTBI primers were the set used in a first-round RT-PCR of the TCR CDR3. TCRdb re-derived calls from the multiplex PCR reads in MiXCR, one entry per CDR3 protein. The table lists approximately 530,000 distinct CDR3 sequences, around 20% of them singletons, with approximately 48% in the top ten. This sample stems from a study of T cells in Graves' hyperthyroidism and ophthalmopathy. About the study: Blood from the periphery was taken at initial diagnosis, before any treatment. Study-wide results and caveats: Ophthalmopathy, which appeared later, was predicted by the model a median 6.5 months before onset.

What was sequenced was blood. This sequence was found in a middle-aged man with Graves' ophthalmopathy.

CDR3 residues: CSPCGGGTGVYEQYF. The CDR3 DNA reads TGCAGCCCCTGCGGAGGGGGGACAGGGGTTTACGAGCAGTACTTC. The chain couples TRBV29-1 to TRBJ2-7, with 10 bases aligning to TRBD1. From germline, CDR1 is SQVTM and CDR2 ANQGSEA. V lost 8 bases, J lost 4 bases, and 14 bases stayed unmatched. This CDR3 region has 15 residues.